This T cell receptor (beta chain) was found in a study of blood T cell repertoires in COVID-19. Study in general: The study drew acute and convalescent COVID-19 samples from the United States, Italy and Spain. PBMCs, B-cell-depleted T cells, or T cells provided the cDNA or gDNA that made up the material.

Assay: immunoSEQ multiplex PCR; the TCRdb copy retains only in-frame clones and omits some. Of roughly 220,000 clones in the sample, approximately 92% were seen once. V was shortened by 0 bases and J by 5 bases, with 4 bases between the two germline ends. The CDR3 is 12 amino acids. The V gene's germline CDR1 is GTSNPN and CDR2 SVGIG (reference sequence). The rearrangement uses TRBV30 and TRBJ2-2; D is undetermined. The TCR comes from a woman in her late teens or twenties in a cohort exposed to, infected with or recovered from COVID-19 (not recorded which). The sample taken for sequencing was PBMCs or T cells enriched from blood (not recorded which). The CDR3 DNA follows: TGTGCCTGGAGTGTCAGGACCGGGGAGCTGTTTTTT. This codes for CAWSVRTGELFF.